This paragraph covers one T cell receptor (beta chain) sequence. What it binds is unknown. This entry comes from a study of shared clonotypes between healthy human individuals. Partitioning of CD4+ cells yielded a CD45RA+ naive subset and a CD45RA-negative memory subset. Per germline, CDR1 ENHRY and CDR2 SYGVKD. V shed 0 bases, J shed 3 bases, and the junction held 13 bases outside the gene matches. The CDR3 spans 18 residues. Findings and caveats of the study: Clonotypes not shared had lower generation probabilities than those common to all four donors. Naive subsets generally exceeded memory subsets in estimated richness. Inspection by rarefaction showed sorted-subset sequencing to be incomplete despite large depth.

Sequencing was performed with immunoSEQ multiplex PCR; in TCRdb, only in-frame clones are kept and a portion is missing. The sample holds about 2.3 million clones; approximately 93% are singletons and the top ten take under 0.45%. The rearrangement uses TRBV10-3 and TRBJ1-2, with TRBD1 matching over 7 bases. Sequencing used naive CD4+ T cells from PBMCs. Subset denoted: CD45RA+ positively selected. This TCR was recovered from a man between 18 and 29 years old in good health. Some clones in this sample may be carry-over from other donors' samples. The CDR3 region has the DNA TGTGCCATCAGTGAGTCCAGGACAGGTCTTATTGGAGACTATGGCTACACCTTC. This gives the protein CAISESRTGLIGDYGYTF.